The 12 T cell receptor beta chains given below trace back to one sample, sequenced in a study of shared clonotypes between healthy human individuals. TCRdb's table, derived via immunoSEQ multiplex PCR, lists solely in-frame clones and lacks some. The sample consists of 2 million to 2.5 million clones, roughly 94% of them appearing once. Naive CD8 cells were CD45RO-negative, positively selected for CCR7, excluding terminally differentiated effector memory CD45RA+ cells. Sequences were obtained from naive CD8+ T cells sorted from blood. Every receptor here comes from a man younger than 30 in good health.

The chain has TRBV7-9 and TRBJ1-5; TRBD1 matches at 11 bases. Germline V gene data show CDR1 as SEHNR and CDR2 as FQNEAQ (reference sequence). The CDR3 consists of 16 residues. V was clipped by 5 bases and J by 5 bases; unmatched bases: 8. CDR3 protein: CASSVGGQGVHQPQHF. CDR3 coding DNA: TGTGCCAGCAGCGTTGGGGGACAGGGGGTCCATCAGCCCCAGCATTTT.

To note about this clone: Other DNA sequences in this sample translate to the same CDR3. The chain recombines TRBV14 with TRBJ1-2; 7 nucleotides align to TRBD1. Per germline, CDR1 SGHDN and CDR2 FVKESK. This CDR3 contains 14 residues. The junction had 6 bases not matched to a gene; V was cut back by 3 bases and J by 5 bases. CDR3 coding DNA: TGTGCCAGCAGCCAGCGACAGGGTGGATATGGCTACACCTTC. Translated, it gives CASSQRQGGYGYTF.

This clone came up once. V usage is TRBV19 and J usage is TRBJ1-5; D unclear. The CDR3 consists of 14 residues. The V gene's germline CDR1 is LNHDA and CDR2 SQIVND (reference sequence). The ends were cut back, 5 bases at V and 1 base at J, with 9 bases in the middle. CDR3 residues: CASSGRDSNQPQHF. In nucleotides, the CDR3 is TGTGCCAGTAGTGGGCGCGACAGCAATCAGCCCCAGCATTTT.

V usage is TRBV11-2 and J usage is TRBJ1-1; D is undetermined. The CDR3 has 12 amino acids. Germline V gene lookup returns CDR1 SGHAT and CDR2 FQNNGV. The V end lost 1 base, the J end lost 7 bases, and 7 bases lay between the germline ends. CDR3 in amino acids: CASSLVQSEAFF. For the CDR3, the DNA is TGTGCCAGCAGCTTAGTACAGAGTGAAGCTTTCTTT.

The chain combines TRBV5-1 with TRBJ2-3; 7 bases are a match to TRBD2. The V segment lost 1 base and the J segment 2 bases; nucleotides outside the gene matches: 7. Germline CDR1 and CDR2: SGHRS and YFSETQ. This CDR3 contains 16 residues. The DNA of the CDR3 is TGCGCCAGCAGCTTGATCCAGCGGGGTTTCACAGATACGCAGTATTTT. This encodes CASSLIQRGFTDTQYF.

This clone has just one count. The CDR3 sequence: CASSQDLQGPILEASPLHF. DNA of the CDR3: TGCGCCAGCAGCCAAGATCTTCAGGGGCCTATTCTGGAGGCTTCACCCCTCCACTTT. V gene TRBV4-1 combines with J gene TRBJ1-6, with D perhaps matching TRBD1 (6 bases). The V gene's germline CDR1 is MGHRA and CDR2 YSYEKL. V lost 0 bases to trimming and J lost 9 bases, with 24 bases between them. The CDR3 extends over 19 amino acids.

This chain connects TRBV29-1 to TRBJ2-5; 9 bases agree with TRBD2. V lost 5 bases to trimming and J lost 5 bases; unmatched junction nucleotides: 6. CDR3 length equals 13 residues. Germline V CDR1 and CDR2: SQVTM, ANQGSEA. Written as DNA, the CDR3 is TGCAGCGTTCCTCGGACTAGCGACGAGACCCAGTACTTC. Amino acid sequence: CSVPRTSDETQYF.

V and J are TRBV19 and TRBJ2-5, with no clear D. Trimming left V 3 bases short and J 4 bases short, with 9 bases between. CDR3 size: 13 residues. CDR1 is LNHDA and CDR2 is SQIVND in the germline V gene (reference sequence). Written as DNA, the CDR3 is TGTGCCAGTAGTATCCCTTACGGAGAGACCCAGTACTTC. Its protein is CASSIPYGETQYF.

V usage is TRBV6-1 and J usage is TRBJ2-6, with 8 nucleotides matching TRBD1. Per germline, CDR1 MNHNS and CDR2 SASEGT. Unmatched junction bases numbered 4, after V lost 9 bases and J lost 0 bases. The CDR3 consists of 15 residues. In DNA, the CDR3 is TGTGCCAGTCAGGGGGCTAGCTCTGGGGCCAACGTCCTGACTTTC. This codes for CASQGASSGANVLTF.

The rearrangement links TRBV27 to TRBJ2-2, with D possibly being TRBD1 or TRBD2 (5 bases each). CDR1 is MNHEY and CDR2 is SMNVEV in the germline V gene (reference sequence). With 5 bases removed from V and 5 bases from J, the gap between germline ends came to 15 bases. This CDR3 is 15 amino acids long. The CDR3 nucleotides are TGTGCCAGCAGTCGGGGCAGTTCCCTAACCGGGGAGCTGTTTTTT. Protein: CASSRGSSLTGELFF.

The chain couples TRBV7-8 to TRBJ2-2, with no clear D. V was pared by 6 bases and J by 5 bases, with 13 bases between. The CDR3 is made up of 14 amino acids. Looked up from germline, CDR1 is SGHVS and CDR2 is FQNEAQ. The CDR3 DNA is TGTGCCAGCAGGAGCGAAGTGGGAACCGGGGAGCTGTTTTTT. Residues: CASRSEVGTGELFF.

The J gene is TRBJ1-2, the V gene TRBV6-5, with unresolved D. The CDR3 is 14 residues long. With 5 bases removed from V and 9 bases from J, the gap between germline ends came to 19 bases. Germline CDR1 reads MNHEY; CDR2 reads SVGAGI. Here the CDR3 reads CASSSTQSRYRYTF. The DNA for the CDR3 is TGTGCCAGCAGTAGTACACAATCCCGTTATCGCTACACCTTC.